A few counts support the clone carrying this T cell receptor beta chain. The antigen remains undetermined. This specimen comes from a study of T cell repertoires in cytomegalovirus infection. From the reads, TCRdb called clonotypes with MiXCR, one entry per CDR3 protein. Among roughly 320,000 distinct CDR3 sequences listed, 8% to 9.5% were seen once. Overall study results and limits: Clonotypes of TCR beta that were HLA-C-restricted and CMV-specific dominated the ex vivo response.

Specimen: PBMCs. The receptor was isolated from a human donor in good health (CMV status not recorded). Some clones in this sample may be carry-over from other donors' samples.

The chain's CDR3 is CATSDYPTGDEQFF. CDR3 DNA: TGTGCCACCAGTGATTACCCCACGGGGGATGAGCAGTTCTTC. This chain uses TRBV24-1 with TRBJ2-1; TRBD2 might be the D (6 bases). Trimming took 2 bases from V and 8 from J, leaving 12 bases between them. Germline lookup yields CDR1 KGHDR and CDR2 SFDVKD. CDR3 length equals 14 residues.